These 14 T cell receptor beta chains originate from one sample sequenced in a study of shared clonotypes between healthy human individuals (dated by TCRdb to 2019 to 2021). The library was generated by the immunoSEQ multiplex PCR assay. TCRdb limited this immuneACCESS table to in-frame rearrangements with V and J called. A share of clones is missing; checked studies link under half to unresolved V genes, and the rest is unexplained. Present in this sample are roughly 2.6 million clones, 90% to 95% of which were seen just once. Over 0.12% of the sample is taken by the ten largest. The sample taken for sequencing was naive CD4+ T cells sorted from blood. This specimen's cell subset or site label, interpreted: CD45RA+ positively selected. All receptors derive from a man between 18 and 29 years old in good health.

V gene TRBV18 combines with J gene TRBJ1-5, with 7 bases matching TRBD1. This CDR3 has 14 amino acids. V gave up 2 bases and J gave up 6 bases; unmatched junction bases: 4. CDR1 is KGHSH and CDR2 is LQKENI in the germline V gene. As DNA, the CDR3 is TGTGCCAGCTCACCAGGGCCAGGGGGTCAGCCCCAGCATTTT. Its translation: CASSPGPGGQPQHF.

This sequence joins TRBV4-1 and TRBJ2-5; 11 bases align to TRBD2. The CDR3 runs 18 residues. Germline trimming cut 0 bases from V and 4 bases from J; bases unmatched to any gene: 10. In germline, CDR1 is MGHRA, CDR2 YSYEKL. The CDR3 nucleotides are TGCGCCAGCAGCCAAGACCCGTTAGCGGGGGGGCCTCGAGAGACCCAGTACTTC. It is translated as CASSQDPLAGGPRETQYF.

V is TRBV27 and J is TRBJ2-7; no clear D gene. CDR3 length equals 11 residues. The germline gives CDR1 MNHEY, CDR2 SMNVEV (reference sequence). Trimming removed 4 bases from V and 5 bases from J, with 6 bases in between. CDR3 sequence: CASSWEHEQYF. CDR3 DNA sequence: TGTGCCAGCAGTTGGGAACACGAGCAGTACTTC.

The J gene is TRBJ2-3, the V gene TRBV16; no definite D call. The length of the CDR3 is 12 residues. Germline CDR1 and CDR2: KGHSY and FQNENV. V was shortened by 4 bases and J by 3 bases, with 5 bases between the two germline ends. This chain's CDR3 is CASSPTTDTQYF. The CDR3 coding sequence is TGTGCCAGCAGCCCTACAACAGATACGCAGTATTTT. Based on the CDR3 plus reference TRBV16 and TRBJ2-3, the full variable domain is GEEVAQTPKHLVRGEGQKAKLYCAPIKGHSYVFWYQQVLKNEFKFLISFQNENVFDETGMPKERFSAKCLPNSPCSLEIQATKLEDSAVYFCASSPTTDTQYFGPGTRLTVL.

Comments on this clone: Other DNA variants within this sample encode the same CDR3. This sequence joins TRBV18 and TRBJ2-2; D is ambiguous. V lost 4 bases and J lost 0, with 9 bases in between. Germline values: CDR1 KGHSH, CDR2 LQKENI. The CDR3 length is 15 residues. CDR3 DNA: TGTGCCAGCTCACAGGGTTTAGCGAACACCGGGGAGCTGTTTTTT. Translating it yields CASSQGLANTGELFF.

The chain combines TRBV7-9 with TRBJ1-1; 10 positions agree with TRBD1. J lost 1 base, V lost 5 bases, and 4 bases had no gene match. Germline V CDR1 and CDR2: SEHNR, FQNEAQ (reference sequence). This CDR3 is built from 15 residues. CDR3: CASSARQGANTEAFF. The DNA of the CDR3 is TGTGCCAGCAGCGCAAGACAGGGGGCGAACACTGAAGCTTTCTTT.

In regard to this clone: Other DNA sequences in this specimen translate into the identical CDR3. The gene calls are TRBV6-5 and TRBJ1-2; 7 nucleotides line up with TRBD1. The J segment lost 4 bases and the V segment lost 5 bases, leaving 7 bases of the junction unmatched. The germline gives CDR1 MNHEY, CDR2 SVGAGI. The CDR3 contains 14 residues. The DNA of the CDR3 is TGTGCCAGCAGTCCCGACAGGGTGGGCTATGGCTACACCTTC. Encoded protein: CASSPDRVGYGYTF.

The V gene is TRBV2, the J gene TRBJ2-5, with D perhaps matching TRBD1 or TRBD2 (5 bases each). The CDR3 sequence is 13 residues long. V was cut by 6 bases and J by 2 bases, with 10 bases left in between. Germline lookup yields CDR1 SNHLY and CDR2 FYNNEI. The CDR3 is CASSGDQQETQYF. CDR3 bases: TGTGCCAGCAGCGGGGACCAGCAAGAGACCCAGTACTTC.

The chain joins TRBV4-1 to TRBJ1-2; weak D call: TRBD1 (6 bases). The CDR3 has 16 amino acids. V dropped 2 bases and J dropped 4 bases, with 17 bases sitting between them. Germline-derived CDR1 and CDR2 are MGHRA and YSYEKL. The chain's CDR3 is CASSQTAGQIFYGYTF. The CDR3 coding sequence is TGCGCCAGCAGCCAAACCGCAGGACAGATTTTCTATGGCTACACCTTC.

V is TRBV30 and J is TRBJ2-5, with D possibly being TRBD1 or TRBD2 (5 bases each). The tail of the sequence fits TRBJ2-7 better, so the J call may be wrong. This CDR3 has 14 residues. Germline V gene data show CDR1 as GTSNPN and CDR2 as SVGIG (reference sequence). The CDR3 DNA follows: TGTGCCTGGACTATGTCCCAGGGAGCCTACGAGCAGTACTTC. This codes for CAWTMSQGAYEQYF.

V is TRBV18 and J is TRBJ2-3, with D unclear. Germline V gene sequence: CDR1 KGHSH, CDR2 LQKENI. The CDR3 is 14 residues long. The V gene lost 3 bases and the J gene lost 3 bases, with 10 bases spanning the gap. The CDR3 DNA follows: TGTGCCAGCTCACCTGTTACTGGGACAGATACGCAGTATTTT. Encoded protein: CASSPVTGTDTQYF. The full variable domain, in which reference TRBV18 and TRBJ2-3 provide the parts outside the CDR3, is NAGVMQNPRHLVRRRGQEARLRCSPMKGHSHVYWYRQLPEEGLKFMVYLQKENIIDESGMPKERFSAEFPKEGPSILRIQQVVRGDSAAYFCASSPVTGTDTQYFGPGTRLTVL.

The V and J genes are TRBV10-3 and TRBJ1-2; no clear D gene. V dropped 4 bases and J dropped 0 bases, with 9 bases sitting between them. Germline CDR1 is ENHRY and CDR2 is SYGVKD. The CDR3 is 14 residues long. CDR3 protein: CAISVTSANYGYTF. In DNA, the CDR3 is TGTGCCATCAGTGTTACATCCGCTAACTATGGCTACACCTTC.

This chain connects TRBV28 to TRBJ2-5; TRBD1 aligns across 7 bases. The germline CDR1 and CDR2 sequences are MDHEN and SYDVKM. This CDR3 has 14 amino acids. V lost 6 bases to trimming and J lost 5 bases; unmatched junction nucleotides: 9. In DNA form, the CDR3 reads TGTGCCAGCAGCCAACAGGGGATATGGGAGACCCAGTACTTC. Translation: CASSQQGIWETQYF.

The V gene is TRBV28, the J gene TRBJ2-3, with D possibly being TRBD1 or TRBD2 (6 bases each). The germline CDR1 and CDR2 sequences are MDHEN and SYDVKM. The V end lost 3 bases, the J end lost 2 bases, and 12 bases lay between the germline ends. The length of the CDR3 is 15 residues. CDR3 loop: CASSFLGGNTDTQYF. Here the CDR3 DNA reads TGTGCCAGCAGTTTTTTAGGGGGGAACACAGATACGCAGTATTTT.